This T cell receptor beta chain was recovered during a study of OX40 agonist ivuxolimab in advanced cancers. The overall study: The study reported partial responses in three patients: one hepatocellular carcinoma, two cutaneous melanoma. The study, taken as a whole, reports: Both CD4+ and CD8+ T cell populations in blood had undergone clonal expansion by week 6 at 0.1 to 3.0 mg/kg. Expansion of clones was among the lowest in partial responders at 0.1-3.0 mg/kg. The mean number of expanded clones was higher in CD8+ T cells than in CD4+.

Assay: immunoSEQ multiplex PCR; the TCRdb copy retains only in-frame clones and omits some. The sample shows over 75,000 clones, 90% of them seen only once. The CDR3 has 15 amino acids. CDR1 and CDR2 from the germline V gene are SGHNT and YENEEA. Losses at the gene ends were 4 bases for V and 8 bases for J; bases not matched to a gene: 7. This clone was counted once. Its antigen is as yet unknown. This receptor was identified in an adult with an advanced solid tumor such as melanoma, head and neck, liver or kidney cancer. This chain joins TRBV11-3 and TRBJ2-1, with 11 nucleotides matching TRBD2. The specimen was CD4+ or CD8+ T cells sorted from blood, collected in a trial of the OX40 agonist ivuxolimab. The CDR3 DNA reads TGTGCCAGCAGCTCGGGACTAGCGGACTCCGATGAGCAGTTCTTC. Protein: CASSSGLADSDEQFF.